The source of this T cell receptor (beta chain) is a study of T-cell reconstitution after alpha-beta-depleted transplantation in children. Unique molecular identifiers were incorporated into the prepared TCRbeta library. One entry per CDR3 protein results from TCRdb running MiXCR on the PCR reads. Found here are about 640,000 distinct CDR3 sequences, 15% to 20% of them singletons; the top ten hold 1.1%. The table lists this clonotype with many counts. Trimming left V 0 bases short and J 8 bases short, with 7 bases between. The CDR3 runs 11 residues. Germline V CDR1 and CDR2: DFQATT, SNEGSKA (reference sequence).

The sequence came from a human donor who donated a stem cell graft to a child with acute myeloid leukemia. The V call is TRBV20-1, the J call TRBJ1-1, with D hard to call. This specimen consisted of PBMCs from the stem cell graft donor, obtained from the stem cell graft. This CDR3 is CSARDLGEAFF. DNA of the CDR3: TGCAGTGCTAGAGATCTGGGGGAAGCTTTCTTT.